Each of the 22 T cell receptor beta chains below was sequenced from the same sample in a study of T cell repertoires in cytomegalovirus infection. For these TCRs, the target antigens are not known. TCRdb reprocessed the reads with MiXCR, giving one entry per CDR3 protein. In the table there are about 920,000 distinct CDR3 sequences, roughly 31% of which are singletons. Source: cultured CD8+ T cells from PBMCs, taken from culture after CMV antigen stimulation. The origin of the receptors is a human donor in good health (CMV status not recorded). Some clones in this sample may be carry-over from other donors' samples.

V is TRBV28 and J is TRBJ2-1; the D gene is possibly TRBD1 (5 bases). The CDR3 length is 18 residues. The V gene's germline CDR1 is MDHEN and CDR2 SYDVKM. Trimming shortened V by 7 bases and J by 8 bases, and 30 bases separated the two germline ends. CDR3: CASTTFPVRALIPHEQFF. DNA for the CDR3: TGTGCCAGCACCACCTTCCCTGTCAGGGCCCTCATCCCCCATGAGCAGTTCTTC.

This chain links TRBV7-9 with TRBJ2-1; perhaps D is TRBD1 or TRBD2 (5 bases each). CDR1 SEHNR and CDR2 FQNEAQ come from the germline V gene (reference sequence). Trimming took 2 bases from V and 0 from J, leaving 20 bases between them. This CDR3 contains 19 residues. CDR3 coding DNA: TGTGCCAGCAGCTTAAACGAGGGGCGGGTTCTGGGCTCCTACAATGAGCAGTTCTTC. Its translation: CASSLNEGRVLGSYNEQFF.

This chain connects TRBV7-2 to TRBJ2-5; tentatively, D is TRBD2 (6 bases). The CDR3 totals 12 residues. CDR1 and CDR2 (germline): SGHTA, FQGNSA. Trimming took 9 bases from V and 4 from J, leaving 12 bases between them. The CDR3 DNA sequence: TGTGCCAGTGCGGCGGGAAGAGAGACCCAGTACTTC. Residues: CASAAGRETQYF. Combining the CDR3 with reference TRBV7-2 and TRBJ2-5 gives the whole variable domain GAGVSQSPSNKVTEKGKDVELRCDPISGHTALYWYRQSLGQGLEFLIYFQGNSAPDKSGLPSDRFSAERTGGSVSTLTIQRTQQEDSAVYLCASAAGRETQYFGPGTRLLVL.

The chain has TRBV18 and TRBJ2-7; D is perhaps TRBD2 (5 bases). CDR3 size: 15 residues. Trimming pared 2 bases from V and 0 bases from J, leaving 11 bases between. CDR1 is KGHSH, CDR2 LQKENI, per germline. The CDR3 nucleotides read TGTGCCAGCTCACCAGACGAACGGGACTCCTACGAGCAGTACTTC. This encodes CASSPDERDSYEQYF.

The chain recombines TRBV10-3 with TRBJ1-1, with no clear D. CDR3 length: 15 residues. Germline V gene data show CDR1 as ENHRY and CDR2 as SYGVKD. V dropped 5 bases and J dropped 1 base, with 14 bases sitting between them. This CDR3 is CAISPRVGANTEAFF. CDR3 sequence (DNA): TGTGCCATCAGTCCGAGGGTGGGTGCGAACACTGAAGCTTTCTTT.

There are a few counts of this clonotype. The rearrangement joins TRBV12-3 or TRBV12-4 to TRBJ2-5; TRBD2 matches 7 bases. The CDR3 contains 17 residues. The trim removed 5 bases at V and 1 base at J, leaving 13 bases unmatched. As DNA, the CDR3 is TGTGCCAGCAGTCTTTCTTCGACTAGCCTCATCCAAGAGACCCAGTACTTC. Its translation is CASSLSSTSLIQETQYF.

V usage is TRBV2 and J usage is TRBJ2-3; 9 nucleotides match TRBD1. Trimming cost V 8 bases and J 1 base; bases outside gene matches: 4. The CDR3 has 14 amino acids. CDR1 SNHLY and CDR2 FYNNEI come from the germline V gene. The CDR3 sequence is CASAGTGRTDTQYF. CDR3 DNA: TGTGCCAGCGCCGGGACAGGGCGCACAGATACGCAGTATTTT.

About this clonotype: This may be a read error: a much more frequent sequence differs by one nucleotide. The chain uses TRBV7-8 and TRBJ2-5; 9 bases agree with TRBD1. The germline V gene has CDR1 SGHVS and CDR2 FQNEAQ. Unmatched junction bases numbered 8, after V lost 4 bases and J lost 5 bases. The CDR3 extends over 15 amino acids. In DNA, the CDR3 is TGTGCCAGCAGCTCTGGGGACAGGGACCGGGAGACCCAGTACTTC. This sequence encodes CASSSGDRDRETQYF.

The J gene is TRBJ1-6, the V gene TRBV9; D call uncertain. Deletions cut 0 bases from V and 0 bases from J, with 10 bases between. Germline V gives CDR1 SGDLS, CDR2 YYNGEE. The CDR3 extends over 17 amino acids. The CDR3 is CASSVGVPSSYNSPLHF. The CDR3 DNA sequence: TGTGCCAGCAGCGTAGGGGTCCCGAGCTCCTATAATTCACCCCTCCACTTT.

This chain connects TRBV7-6 to TRBJ1-4, with TRBD1 identical over 7 bases. J lost 4 bases, V lost 3 bases, and 5 bases had no gene match. Germline CDR1 is SGHVS and CDR2 is FNYEAQ. The CDR3 has 15 amino acids. The CDR3 coding sequence is TGTGCCAGCAGCTTCACAGGGGTTCTTAATGAAAAACTGTTTTTT. It yields the protein CASSFTGVLNEKLFF. Together with reference TRBV7-6 and TRBJ1-4, the CDR3 gives the full variable domain: GAGVSQSPRYKVTKRGQDVALRCDPISGHVSLYWYRQALGQGPEFLTYFNYEAQQDKSGLPNDRFSAERPEGSISTLTIQRTEQRDSAMYRCASSFTGVLNEKLFFGSGTQLSVL.

Many counts were recorded for this clonotype. This chain joins TRBV12-3 or TRBV12-4 and TRBJ1-1, with D perhaps matching TRBD1 (5 bases). V was cut by 1 base and J by 6 bases, with 6 bases left in between. CDR3 length: 12 amino acids. CDR3 residues: CASSLVRAEAFF. CDR3 sequence (DNA): TGTGCCAGCAGTTTAGTCAGGGCTGAAGCTTTCTTT.

V usage is TRBV25-1 and J usage is TRBJ2-3; perhaps D is TRBD1 or TRBD2 (5 bases each). Trimming removed 4 bases from V and 4 bases from J, with 12 bases in between. The germline CDR1 and CDR2 sequences are MGHDK and SYGVNS. This CDR3 contains 14 residues. CDR3 DNA: TGTGCCAGCAGTGGACCCAGGGACCCAGATACGCAGTATTTT. It yields the protein CASSGPRDPDTQYF.

This clonotype was found a few times. The chain has TRBV7-8 and TRBJ1-2; D unresolved. Germline values: CDR1 SGHVS, CDR2 FQNEAQ. This CDR3 spans 17 amino acids. Trimming took off 1 base at V and 3 bases at J, with 18 bases between the two ends. This CDR3 is CASSLVSRDSFDYGYTF. The CDR3 region has the DNA TGTGCCAGCAGCTTAGTCTCCCGGGATTCGTTCGACTATGGCTACACCTTC. The complete variable domain, with remaining parts taken from reference TRBV7-8 and TRBJ1-2, reads GAGVSQSPRYKVAKRGQDVALRCDPISGHVSLFWYQQALGQGPEFLTYFQNEAQLDKSGLPSDRFFAERPEGSVSTLKIQRTQQEDSAVYLCASSLVSRDSFDYGYTFGSGTRLTVV.

This clonotype was observed many times. This chain joins TRBV11-2 and TRBJ2-1; 11 nucleotides match TRBD1. Per germline, CDR1 SGHAT and CDR2 FQNNGV. The ends lost 2 bases at V and 4 bases at J; junction bases unmatched: 7. This CDR3 has 17 residues. CDR3 sequence: CASSLRTGGTGYNEQFF. Here the CDR3 DNA reads TGTGCCAGCAGCTTACGGACAGGGGGCACGGGGTACAATGAGCAGTTCTTC.

Comments on this clonotype: One base away lies a much larger clone, so this may be a sequencing read error. The J gene is TRBJ2-3, the V gene TRBV7-1; D unclear. TRBV7-1 is an open reading frame, and its role is uncertain. The CDR3 extends over 17 amino acids. Here the CDR3 DNA reads TGTGTCAGCAGCCGATTTGGGGATCTTCCTTTCACAGATACGCAGTATTTT. Translated, it gives CVSSRFGDLPFTDTQYF.

V is TRBV6-6 and J is TRBJ2-1; D is possibly TRBD1 (5 bases). V gave up 7 bases and J gave up 2 bases, with 12 bases separating them. The V gene's germline CDR1 is MNHNY and CDR2 SVGAGI (reference sequence). The CDR3 has 14 residues. In DNA, the CDR3 is TGTGCCAGCAACTTCGACAGAGCCTACAATGAGCAGTTCTTC. This encodes CASNFDRAYNEQFF.

V is TRBV6-1 and J is TRBJ1-5; D perhaps matches TRBD1 (5 bases). V gave up 1 base and J gave up 0 bases, with 16 bases separating them. Germline CDR1 MNHNS, CDR2 SASEGT. The CDR3 is made up of 18 amino acids. The CDR3 region is CASSEERVTDYSNQPQHF. The CDR3 DNA reads TGTGCCAGCAGTGAAGAAAGGGTGACAGACTATAGCAATCAGCCCCAGCATTTT.

This clonotype has a handful of counts. The chain recombines TRBV6-1 with TRBJ1-3, with 8 bases that match TRBD1. Trimming cost V 5 bases and J 0 bases; bases outside gene matches: 9. Germline-derived CDR1 and CDR2 are MNHNS and SASEGT. There are 17 residues in the CDR3. Written as DNA, the CDR3 is TGTGCCAGCAGTCCCGGACAGGGACTCCTCTCTGGAAACACCATATATTTT. This sequence encodes CASSPGQGLLSGNTIYF.

The chain has TRBV12-3 or TRBV12-4 and TRBJ2-7, with D perhaps matching TRBD1 (8 bases). CDR3 length equals 20 residues. Trimming shortened V by 5 bases and J by 0 bases, and 29 bases separated the two germline ends. Written as DNA, the CDR3 is TGTGCCAGCAGTCGGAGTGGGACAGGAAATACCGGGGACTACTCCTACGAGCAGTACTTC. Its translation: CASSRSGTGNTGDYSYEQYF.

This clonotype was observed a few times. J is TRBJ2-3 and V is TRBV27; 8 positions agree with TRBD2. V was clipped by 6 bases and J by 13 bases; unmatched bases: 6. The CDR3 sequence is 11 residues long. CDR1 and CDR2 from the germline V gene are MNHEY and SMNVEV (reference sequence). CDR3 sequence: CASSAGGTKYF. As DNA, the CDR3 is TGTGCCAGCAGCGCGGGGGGCACCAAGTATTTT.

V gene TRBV13 combines with J gene TRBJ1-3, with D maybe TRBD1 (5 bases). CDR3 length: 14 amino acids. CDR1 PRHDT and CDR2 FYEKMQ come from the germline V gene (reference sequence). V dropped 6 bases and J dropped 5 bases, with 14 bases sitting between them. The CDR3 reads CASSQSAGRNTIYF. In DNA, the CDR3 is TGTGCCAGCAGTCAATCCGCAGGGAGAAACACCATATATTTT.

DNA of the CDR3: TGTGCCAGCAGAAACCGACAGGGCCAAAACATTCAGTACTTC. As protein: CASRNRQGQNIQYF. The chain carries TRBV28 and TRBJ2-4; 7 bases are shared with TRBD1. J gave up 5 bases and V 6 bases, and 7 bases lay outside the gene matches. CDR3 size: 14 residues. The germline CDR1 and CDR2 sequences are MDHEN and SYDVKM. Based on the CDR3 plus reference TRBV28 and TRBJ2-4, the full variable domain is DVKVTQSSRYLVKRTGEKVFLECVQDMDHENMFWYRQDPGLGLRLIYFSYDVKMKEKGDIPEGYSVSREKKERFSLILESASTNQTSMYLCASRNRQGQNIQYFGAGTRLSVL.